This T cell receptor (beta chain) was sequenced for a study of blood T cell repertoires in COVID-19. Turning to the study itself: The samples span acute and convalescent COVID-19 from the United States, Italy and Spain. In each case, the material was cDNA or gDNA derived from T cells, B-cell-depleted T cells, or PBMCs.

In the original workflow: Counts of nucleated cells, estimated from reference gene primer amplification, were obtained. Clones were sequenced by immunoSEQ multiplex PCR, and TCRdb holds only the in-frame ones, with some missing. V and J calls and clone size are those listed in that table; D and trimming were worked out from the DNA. The table includes just under 45,000 clones, about nine tenths detected once. The germline V and J ends were trimmed by 6 bases and 3 bases, with 18 bases remaining between them. This CDR3 region has 15 residues. Germline values: CDR1 SGHRS, CDR2 YFSETQ. The source is a woman of 80 years or more in a cohort sampled during active or convalescent COVID-19. This sequence joins TRBV5-1 and TRBJ1-1; D uncertain. Material for sequencing was peripheral blood. The chain's CDR3 is CASTPHPGSDTEAFF. CDR3 in DNA: TGCGCCAGCACGCCTCACCCCGGGTCGGACACTGAAGCTTTCTTT.